Following are 26 T cell receptor beta chains from one sample sequenced in a study of T cell responses to AZD1222 COVID-19 vaccine. Repertoires were generated with immunoSEQ multiplex PCR, while TCRdb's copy carries only in-frame clones and drops some. The sample includes about 120,000 clones, around 87% of them seen just once. The sequencing here drew on peripheral blood, taken 28 days after the second AZD1222 dose. Receptor source: an adult who received the AZD1222 COVID-19 vaccine.

Here the CDR3 DNA reads TGTGCCAGCAGTAGGACAGGGGGCGCGGGTATGACTTATGGCTACACCTTC. Translating it yields CASSRTGGAGMTYGYTF. The chain joins TRBV3-1 (or the pseudogene TRBV3-2) to TRBJ1-2; 11 bases agree with TRBD1. Looked up from germline, CDR1 is LGHDT and CDR2 is YNNKEL (reference sequence). This CDR3 region has 17 residues. V lost 6 bases and J lost 5; bases outside the gene matches: 14.

The chain recombines TRBV15 with TRBJ1-2; D is ambiguous. Germline CDR1 is LNHNV and CDR2 is YYDKDF (reference sequence). With 0 bases removed from V and 4 bases from J, the gap between germline ends came to 9 bases. The CDR3 length is 14 residues. CDR3: CATSRDVVSYGYTF. The DNA of the CDR3 is TGTGCCACCAGCAGAGATGTGGTTAGCTATGGCTACACCTTC. Full variable domain (rest looked up from reference TRBV15 and TRBJ1-2): DAMVIQNPRYQVTQFGKPVTLSCSQTLNHNVMYWYQQKSSQAPKLLFHYYDKDFNNEADTPDNFQSRRPNTSFCFLDIRSPGLGDTAMYLCATSRDVVSYGYTFGSGTRLTVV.

The chain recombines TRBV27 with TRBJ1-1; D uncertain. CDR1 is MNHEY and CDR2 is SMNVEV in the germline V gene (reference sequence). This CDR3 region has 12 residues. V lost 5 bases and J 1 base, leaving 5 bases between the germline ends. The CDR3 loop is CASSASNTEAFF. CDR3 in DNA: TGTGCCAGCAGTGCATCGAACACTGAAGCTTTCTTT.

The chain uses TRBV5-1 and TRBJ2-2, with TRBD1 matching over 10 bases. With V trimmed by 4 bases and J by 4 bases, 10 bases remained unmatched. This CDR3 is 17 amino acids long. The V gene's germline CDR1 is SGHRS and CDR2 YFSETQ. The CDR3 nucleotides are TGCGCCAGCAGCGCAGACAGGGGGCGCGCCCTCACCGGGGAGCTGTTTTTT. It codes for CASSADRGRALTGELFF.

The chain uses TRBV7-9 and TRBJ1-2; D gene ambiguous. Trimming stripped 6 bases from V and 4 bases from J, with 18 bases between. Per the germline V gene, CDR1 is SEHNR and CDR2 is FQNEAQ (reference sequence). This CDR3 is 15 amino acids long. In DNA form, the CDR3 reads TGTGCCAGCAGACCGCCCACATCAGAAGCCTATGGCTACACCTTC. It translates to CASRPPTSEAYGYTF.

The CDR3 region is CASSAFQGNYGYTF. The CDR3 DNA is TGTGCCAGCAGCGCGTTCCAGGGGAACTATGGCTACACCTTC. The chain combines TRBV5-4 with TRBJ1-2, with TRBD1 as a possible D gene (6 bases). CDR3 size: 14 residues. V lost 4 bases to trimming and J lost 2 bases, with 12 bases between them. Germline assignment: CDR1 SGHNT and CDR2 YYREEE (reference sequence).

The gene calls are TRBV7-2 and TRBJ1-2, with 9 bases fitting TRBD1. CDR1 SGHTA and CDR2 FQGNSA come from the germline V gene. Trimming removed 4 bases from V and 3 bases from J; junction bases left unmatched: 6. The CDR3 has 15 residues. The CDR3 protein is CASSSLQGADYGYTF. For the CDR3, the DNA is TGTGCCAGCAGCTCACTACAGGGGGCGGACTATGGCTACACCTTC.

This sequence joins TRBV3-1 (or the pseudogene TRBV3-2) and TRBJ1-1, with 8 bases lining up with TRBD1. The CDR3 spans 16 residues. Germline V gives CDR1 LGHDT, CDR2 YNNKEL (reference sequence). Trimming took 4 bases from V and 0 from J; bases not matched to a gene: 7. In DNA form, the CDR3 reads TGTGCCAGCAGCCGGGAACAGGGGGACATGAACACTGAAGCTTTCTTT. It specifies CASSREQGDMNTEAFF.

The chain employs TRBV10-1 and TRBJ1-5; 7 nucleotides align to TRBD1. This CDR3 comprises 17 residues. The germline V gene has CDR1 WNHNN and CDR2 SYGVQD (reference sequence). The trim removed 1 base at V and 9 bases at J, leaving 15 bases unmatched. In DNA form, the CDR3 reads TGCGCCAGCAGTGAGTGGTTGGACAGGTCCGCCCGTGGGCCCCAGCATTTT. This sequence encodes CASSEWLDRSARGPQHF.

The chain couples TRBV7-8 to TRBJ2-7; 8 nucleotides line up with TRBD2. Germline loops: CDR1 SGHVS, CDR2 FQNEAQ. V dropped 1 base and J dropped 2; count of bases not matched to a gene: 13. This CDR3 spans 18 amino acids. CDR3 DNA: TGTGCCAGCAGCTTAGTGAGCGGGAGTGTACTAGCAGCCTACGAGCAGTACTTC. Its protein is CASSLVSGSVLAAYEQYF.

CDR3 nucleotide sequence: TGTGCCAGCAGCTTAGGTGTGCGGACAGGGACATCGGGAGAGACCCAGTACTTC. It yields the protein CASSLGVRTGTSGETQYF. This chain links TRBV11-3 with TRBJ2-5; TRBD1 aligns across 8 bases. V gave up 1 base and J gave up 4 bases; unmatched junction bases: 14. CDR1 is SGHNT and CDR2 is YENEEA in the germline V gene. The CDR3 loop spans 18 amino acids.

The chain uses TRBV10-3 and TRBJ2-6; 9 nucleotides align to TRBD1. V gave up 6 bases and J gave up 1 base; unmatched junction bases: 10. Germline V gene sequence: CDR1 ENHRY, CDR2 SYGVKD. The CDR3 is 18 amino acids. CDR3 loop: CAIRSSGTGSSGANVLTF. CDR3 nucleotides: TGTGCCATCAGATCCTCCGGGACAGGGTCTTCTGGGGCCAACGTCCTGACTTTC.

A single count supports this clone. The gene calls are TRBV19 and TRBJ1-1; the D is unclear. Trimming cost V 1 base and J 6 bases, with 6 bases left between them. CDR3 length equals 12 residues. Germline CDR1 reads LNHDA; CDR2 reads SQIVND (reference sequence). The CDR3 loop reads CASSIGHSEAFF. The CDR3 bases are TGTGCCAGTAGTATAGGGCATTCTGAAGCTTTCTTT.

This chain connects TRBV30 to TRBJ1-5; TRBD1 matches 7 bases. Trimming took 5 bases from V and 5 from J; bases not matched to a gene: 9. Germline V gives CDR1 GTSNPN, CDR2 SVGIG (reference sequence). The CDR3 consists of 14 residues. The CDR3: CAWQGDSLDQPQHF. The DNA of the CDR3 is TGTGCCTGGCAAGGGGACAGTCTGGATCAGCCCCAGCATTTT.

This clone was observed a single time. The chain is built from TRBV4-3 and TRBJ1-2; unclear D gene. V was clipped by 0 bases and J by 4 bases, with 9 bases between them. This CDR3 comprises 14 residues. Germline V CDR1 and CDR2: LGHNA, YSLEER. As DNA, the CDR3 is TGCGCCAGCAGCCAAGATATCAGTGGCTATGGCTACACCTTC. This codes for CASSQDISGYGYTF.

This rearrangement joins TRBV5-4 to TRBJ1-1; TRBD1 aligns across 8 bases. The ends lost 4 bases at V and 7 bases at J; junction bases unmatched: 12. Germline V gene sequence: CDR1 SGHNT, CDR2 YYREEE (reference sequence). This CDR3 has 15 amino acids. The DNA of the CDR3 is TGTGCCAGCAGCATGAGGACAGGGCTCTGGAGTGAAGCTTTCTTT. Encoded protein: CASSMRTGLWSEAFF. Complete variable domain (other parts from reference TRBV5-4 and TRBJ1-1): ETGVTQSPTHLIKTRGQQVTLRCSSQSGHNTVSWYQQALGQGPQFIFQYYREEENGRGNFPPRFSGLQFPNYSSELNVNALELDDSALYLCASSMRTGLWSEAFFGQGTRLTVV.

The CDR3 spells CASSPFGQGPTYEQYF. The CDR3 DNA follows: TGTGCCAGCTCACCATTCGGACAGGGGCCTACCTACGAGCAGTACTTC. The rearrangement links TRBV18 to TRBJ2-7, with TRBD1 identical over 9 bases. Germline-derived CDR1 and CDR2 are KGHSH and LQKENI. The CDR3 loop spans 16 amino acids. V lost 2 bases, J lost 2 bases, and 7 bases stayed unmatched.

This CDR3 reads CASSKGLGTGADTQYF. CDR3 in DNA: TGTGCCAGCAGCAAAGGGTTGGGGACCGGTGCAGATACGCAGTATTTT. This chain joins TRBV3-1 (or the pseudogene TRBV3-2) and TRBJ2-3; possibly TRBD1 or TRBD2 for D (5 bases each). Between the trimmed V and J ends, which lost 5 bases and 4 bases, there was a span of 19 bases. The CDR3 extends over 16 amino acids. Germline V gene data show CDR1 as LGHDT and CDR2 as YNNKEL (reference sequence).

This rearrangement joins TRBV6-1 to TRBJ1-2; D is unresolved. This CDR3 is 16 amino acids long. V was pared by 2 bases and J by 4 bases, with 17 bases between. The V gene's germline CDR1 is MNHNS and CDR2 SASEGT. The CDR3, as DNA: TGTGCCAGCAGTGAACAGCCCAAAGAAGTGGGCTATGGCTACACCTTC. As protein: CASSEQPKEVGYGYTF.

This chain uses TRBV7-6 with TRBJ2-2; TRBD2 aligns across 8 bases. Looked up from germline, CDR1 is SGHVS and CDR2 is FNYEAQ. V was clipped by 1 base and J by 6 bases; unmatched bases: 7. This CDR3 has 16 amino acids. CDR3 in amino acids: CASSLGVLAGAGELFF. The CDR3 DNA reads TGTGCCAGCAGCTTAGGGGTTCTAGCGGGCGCCGGGGAGCTGTTTTTT.

The chain combines TRBV7-3 with TRBJ2-1; 7 bases are shared with TRBD1. V dropped 5 bases and J dropped 5; count of bases not matched to a gene: 6. Germline loops: CDR1 SGHTA, CDR2 FQGTGA. The CDR3 is 14 amino acids. The CDR3 DNA reads as TGTGCCAGCAGCGTCGACAGGGTGAACAATGAGCAGTTCTTC. It is translated as CASSVDRVNNEQFF.

This chain uses TRBV5-6 with TRBJ1-4, with D uncertain. Germline-derived CDR1 and CDR2 are SGHDT and YYEEEE. V lost 3 bases to trimming and J lost 0 bases, with 6 bases between them. There are 14 residues in the CDR3. The DNA for the CDR3 is TGTGCCAGCAGCTGGAGTGCAACTAATGAAAAACTGTTTTTT. Translated, it gives CASSWSATNEKLFF.

CDR3 DNA: TGTGCCAGCTCATTACAGGGACGGGAGACCCAGTACTTC. Its translation: CASSLQGRETQYF. The gene calls are TRBV18 and TRBJ2-5; possibly TRBD1 for D (6 bases). This CDR3 has 13 amino acids. V dropped 5 bases and J dropped 5 bases, with 12 bases sitting between them. Germline loops: CDR1 KGHSH, CDR2 LQKENI.

The V and J genes are TRBV28 and TRBJ2-3, with D hard to call. The CDR3 has 14 residues. The V gene's germline CDR1 is MDHEN and CDR2 SYDVKM. V was pared by 2 bases and J by 8 bases, with 14 bases between. The CDR3 reads CASSLEGGSGTQYF. CDR3 DNA: TGTGCCAGCAGTTTAGAAGGTGGGTCTGGTACGCAGTATTTT.

This clone was observed once. CDR3 protein: CASSQDWAGWVGYTF. DNA for the CDR3: TGTGCCAGCAGCCAAGATTGGGCAGGGTGGGTTGGCTACACCTTC. The chain is built from TRBV3-1 (or the pseudogene TRBV3-2) and TRBJ1-2; D is perhaps TRBD1 (5 bases). This CDR3 comprises 15 residues. Per the germline V gene, CDR1 is LGHDT and CDR2 is YNNKEL (reference sequence). Trimming left V 0 bases short and J 7 bases short, with 15 bases between.

CDR3: CTIRDCYNQPQHF. The CDR3 nucleotides read TGCACCATCCGGGATTGCTACAATCAGCCCCAGCATTTT. This chain links TRBV29-1 with TRBJ1-5; no firm D call. Germline V gene sequence: CDR1 SQVTM, CDR2 ANQGSEA. This CDR3 has 13 residues.